This entry lists 4 T cell receptor beta chains sequenced from one sample in a study of cytomegalovirus exposure and HLA in healthy donors. PCR used 60 Vbeta primers and 13 Jbeta primers. The repertoire was sequenced with immunoSEQ multiplex PCR; TCRdb's copy has only in-frame clones and lacks some. The sample consists of just over 150,000 clones, roughly 85% of them appearing once. Sequencing was performed on PBMCs. The receptors derive from a man younger than 30 in good health and CMV-seropositive.

The rearrangement joins TRBV11-3 to TRBJ1-2, with D perhaps matching TRBD1 (6 bases). Trimming shortened V by 3 bases and J by 7 bases, and 12 bases separated the two germline ends. Per the germline V gene, CDR1 is SGHNT and CDR2 is YENEEA. CDR3 size: 13 residues. CDR3 loop: CASSLADSPGYTF. The CDR3, as DNA: TGTGCCAGCAGCTTGGCGGACAGTCCTGGCTACACCTTC.

This chain uses TRBV27 with TRBJ2-3; tentatively, D is TRBD2 (6 bases). The CDR3 covers 14 residues. Germline values: CDR1 MNHEY, CDR2 SMNVEV (reference sequence). With 3 bases removed from V and 0 bases from J, the gap between germline ends came to 7 bases. The chain's CDR3 is CASSLGGSTDTQYF. The CDR3 bases are TGTGCCAGCAGTTTGGGGGGTAGCACAGATACGCAGTATTTT.

This sequence joins TRBV11-2 and TRBJ2-7, with 10 bases matching TRBD2. After removal of 0 bases from V and 3 bases from J, the junction contained 8 bases not matched to a gene. The CDR3 is made up of 17 amino acids. CDR1 is SGHAT and CDR2 is FQNNGV in the germline V gene. CDR3 protein: CASSLEILAGGDYEQYF. The CDR3, as DNA: TGTGCCAGCAGCTTAGAAATATTAGCGGGGGGCGACTACGAGCAGTACTTC.

The chain combines TRBV2 with TRBJ2-3; a possible D gene is TRBD2 (6 bases). V was clipped by 6 bases and J by 11 bases, with 15 bases between them. This CDR3 comprises 12 residues. From germline, CDR1 is SNHLY and CDR2 FYNNEI. The CDR3 DNA follows: TGTGCCAGCAGGGGAGGTCAAGAGGGGCAGTATTTT. Translating it yields CASRGGQEGQYF.